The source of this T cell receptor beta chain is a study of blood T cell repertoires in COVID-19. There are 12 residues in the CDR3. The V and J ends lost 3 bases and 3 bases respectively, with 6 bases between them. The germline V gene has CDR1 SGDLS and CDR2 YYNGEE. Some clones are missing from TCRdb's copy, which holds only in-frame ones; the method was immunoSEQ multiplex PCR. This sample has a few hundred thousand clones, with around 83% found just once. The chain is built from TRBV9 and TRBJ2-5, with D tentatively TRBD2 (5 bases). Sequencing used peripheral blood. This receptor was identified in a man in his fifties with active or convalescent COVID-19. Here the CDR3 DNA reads TGTGCCAGCAGCGCCGGGGAAGAGACCCAGTACTTC. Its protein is CASSAGEETQYF.